Presented here are 8 T cell receptor beta chains from one specimen sequenced in a study of T cells after yellow fever vaccination. TCRdb re-derived calls from the 5' RACE reads in MiXCR, one entry per CDR3 protein. The sample lists under 150,000 distinct CDR3 sequences; about 8% were seen once. The sample in question was CD4+ T cells sorted from PBMCs, obtained 5 days after the yellow fever booster vaccination. The receptors derive from a man aged 30 to 45 who received the YFV17D yellow fever vaccine.

This clonotype showed up many times. As DNA, the CDR3 is TGCAGTGCTTCCCTACCTCGGACAGGGGGCGCGAGGAACACCGGGGAGCTGTTTTTT. It is translated as CSASLPRTGGARNTGELFF. The V and J genes are TRBV20-1 and TRBJ2-2; 11 bases line up with TRBD1. Germline-derived CDR1 and CDR2 are DFQATT and SNEGSKA (reference sequence). V lost 5 bases and J lost 1; bases outside the gene matches: 15. The CDR3 loop spans 19 amino acids.

This clonotype was found many times. The gene calls are TRBV7-2 and TRBJ2-7; D gene unclear. This CDR3 region has 14 residues. Trimming took off 5 bases at V and 5 bases at J, with 16 bases between the two ends. Germline V gene sequence: CDR1 SGHTA, CDR2 FQGNSA. The CDR3 DNA reads TGTGCCAGCAGCCCGGGTCATGCTTCCAACGAGCAGTACTTC. It yields the protein CASSPGHASNEQYF.

The genes are TRBV30 and TRBJ1-5; 8 nucleotides match TRBD1. The CDR3 runs 14 residues. Trimming took 2 bases from V and 4 from J; bases not matched to a gene: 4. Looked up from germline, CDR1 is GTSNPN and CDR2 is SVGIG (reference sequence). DNA of the CDR3: TGTGCCTGGAGTTGGACAGGGCTAAATCAGCCCCAGCATTTT. Encoded protein: CAWSWTGLNQPQHF.

The table lists this clonotype with many counts. V and J are TRBV28 and TRBJ2-2; no firm D call. V lost 2 bases to trimming and J lost 8 bases, with 6 bases between them. The CDR3 has 12 residues. The germline gives CDR1 MDHEN, CDR2 SYDVKM. The CDR3, as DNA: TGTGCCAGCAGTTTAGCTAGGGGGGAGCTGTTTTTT. Its translation: CASSLARGELFF.

This clonotype appeared many times. The chain employs TRBV4-3 and TRBJ1-2, with a weak D call TRBD1 (5 bases). CDR1 is LGHNA, CDR2 YSLEER, per germline. V dropped 0 bases and J dropped 7 bases, with 18 bases sitting between them. The CDR3 loop spans 16 amino acids. DNA of the CDR3: TGCGCCAGCAGCCAAGAGAGTTCCAGGGTAGGTGGTGGCTACACCTTC. Amino acids: CASSQESSRVGGGYTF.

Comment on this clonotype: Given a much more abundant clone one base away, this may be a read error. The chain recombines TRBV5-4 with TRBJ2-5, with D maybe TRBD1 (5 bases). Germline assignment: CDR1 SGHNT and CDR2 YYREEE (reference sequence). Trimming left V 3 bases short and J 5 bases short, with 14 bases between. The CDR3 sequence is 14 residues long. CDR3 protein: CASSSWTSHETQYF. The CDR3 DNA reads TGTGCCAGCAGCTCCTGGACAAGCCACGAGACCCAGTACTTC.

The sample holds a few counts of this clonotype. This chain joins TRBV5-1 and TRBJ2-5, with D possibly TRBD2 on 5 matching bases. V shed 1 base and J shed 8 bases, with 12 bases lying between them. The CDR3 spans 13 residues. Germline values: CDR1 SGHRS, CDR2 YFSETQ. The CDR3 bases are TGCGCCAGCAGCTTGTCTAATAGCGAAACCCAGTACTTC. It encodes CASSLSNSETQYF.

This clonotype came up many times. V gene TRBV20-1 combines with J gene TRBJ2-3; no firm D call. Germline V gene lookup returns CDR1 DFQATT and CDR2 SNEGSKA (reference sequence). The V and J ends lost 1 base and 0 bases respectively, with 2 bases between them. The CDR3 sequence is 12 residues long. CDR3 protein: CSARVSTDTQYF. The CDR3 DNA is TGCAGTGCTAGAGTTAGCACAGATACGCAGTATTTT.